This passage covers 10 T cell receptor beta chains from one sample sequenced in a study of T cell changes during pregnancy in multiple sclerosis (dated by TCRdb to about 2019). Library preparation employed the immunoSEQ multiplex PCR assay. Held by TCRdb, this immuneACCESS table contains in-frame sequences only and omits some clones. Under half of the omission traces to an unresolved V gene where checked; the cause of the rest is unknown. The sample profile shows 55,000 to 85,000 clones; around 92% of them were found once. The top ten hold roughly 1.5% of the sample. Sequencing used peripheral blood, obtained after pregnancy. These receptors were collected from a female donor with multiple sclerosis, enrolled in a pregnancy study.

This clone was seen a single time. V is TRBV10-1 and J is TRBJ1-2; 10 bases are shared with TRBD1. The junction had 11 bases not matched to a gene; V was cut back by 6 bases and J by 7 bases. The CDR3 length is 15 residues. CDR1 and CDR2 from the germline V gene are WNHNN and SYGVQD (reference sequence). CDR3: CASSPGTGDGSGYTF. CDR3 nucleotides: TGCGCCAGCAGCCCCGGGACAGGGGATGGAAGTGGCTACACCTTC.

The CDR3 protein is CASSADSSGANVLTF. CDR3 nucleotides: TGTGCCAGCAGCGCCGACAGCTCTGGGGCCAACGTCCTGACTTTC. This sequence joins TRBV28 and TRBJ2-6, with a weak D call TRBD1 (5 bases). Germline V gene data show CDR1 as MDHEN and CDR2 as SYDVKM. The CDR3 totals 15 residues. Trimming removed 6 bases at V and 0 bases at J, with 9 bases between.

The rearrangement joins TRBV5-4 to TRBJ1-1, with D possibly TRBD1 on 6 matching bases. The CDR3 has 14 residues. V dropped 5 bases and J dropped 8 bases, with 19 bases sitting between them. CDR1 SGHNT and CDR2 YYREEE come from the germline V gene (reference sequence). The CDR3 here is CASSPVDSDVEAFF. CDR3 DNA sequence: TGTGCCAGCAGTCCCGTGGACAGTGATGTGGAAGCTTTCTTT.

This clone has only one observation. J is TRBJ2-3 and V is TRBV10-3, with TRBD1 matching over 11 bases. Germline V gene data show CDR1 as ENHRY and CDR2 as SYGVKD. CDR3 length equals 14 residues. V shed 0 bases and J 8 bases; nucleotides not matched to a gene: 1. The DNA for the CDR3 is TGTGCCATCAGTGAGTCTGGGACAGGGGGTACGCAGTATTTT. It yields the protein CAISESGTGGTQYF.

The V and J genes are TRBV4-1 and TRBJ2-1; possible D gene TRBD2, 5 bases. Trimming shortened V by 3 bases and J by 0 bases, and 15 bases separated the two germline ends. The CDR3 is 17 amino acids. Germline CDR1 and CDR2: MGHRA and YSYEKL. In DNA form, the CDR3 reads TGCGCCAGCAGCCAGGACTTTATGAGGAGCTCCTACAATGAGCAGTTCTTC. Encoded protein: CASSQDFMRSSYNEQFF.

The chain has TRBV28 and TRBJ2-3; 7 positions match TRBD1. Germline assignment: CDR1 MDHEN and CDR2 SYDVKM. J gave up 1 base and V 3 bases, and 4 bases lay outside the gene matches. The CDR3 is 15 amino acids. The chain's CDR3 is CASSLRQGGTDTQYF. CDR3 coding DNA: TGTGCCAGCAGTTTGAGACAGGGCGGCACAGATACGCAGTATTTT.

This chain connects TRBV6-6 to TRBJ2-7; the match to TRBD2 covers 8 bases. J was trimmed by 5 bases and V by 6 bases; bases with no gene match: 9. Per the germline V gene, CDR1 is MNHNY and CDR2 is SVGAGI (reference sequence). This CDR3 contains 14 residues. Here the CDR3 DNA reads TGTGCCAGCAGCTCAAGCGGGAGTCCCCACGAGCAGTACTTC. This encodes CASSSSGSPHEQYF.

The DNA for the CDR3 is TGTGCCAGCAGTGAACATCCCAGACTAGCGGGAGTCGGTGGCGAGCAGTACTTC. Translating gives CASSEHPRLAGVGGEQYF. V and J are TRBV2 and TRBJ2-7; 12 bases agree with TRBD2. V was pared by 2 bases and J by 6 bases, with 14 bases of the junction left unmatched. Germline loops: CDR1 SNHLY, CDR2 FYNNEI. The CDR3 is 18 residues long. Combining the CDR3 with reference TRBV2 and TRBJ2-7 gives the whole variable domain EPEVTQTPSHQVTQMGQEVILRCVPISNHLYFYWYRQILGQKVEFLVSFYNNEISEKSEIFDDQFSVERPDGSNFTLKIRSTKLEDSAMYFCASSEHPRLAGVGGEQYFGPGTRLTVT.

The genes are TRBV6-4 and TRBJ2-3; tentatively, D is TRBD2 (6 bases). Germline V gene lookup returns CDR1 MRHNA and CDR2 SNTAGT. The CDR3 runs to 15 residues. The V and J ends lost 3 bases and 3 bases respectively, with 13 bases between them. CDR3 bases: TGTGCCAGCAGTGAGGGTGCCGGGGGAACAGATACGCAGTATTTT. Translated, it gives CASSEGAGGTDTQYF.

The chain couples TRBV7-2 to TRBJ2-1; 11 bases match TRBD1. Unmatched junction bases numbered 8, after V lost 5 bases and J lost 8 bases. Germline V gene data show CDR1 as SGHTA and CDR2 as FQGNSA. The CDR3 is 15 amino acids. CDR3 amino acids: CASSGTGTGGDEQFF. Written as DNA, the CDR3 is TGTGCCAGCAGCGGAACCGGGACAGGGGGGGATGAGCAGTTCTTC. Full variable domain (missing parts from reference TRBV7-2 and TRBJ2-1): GAGVSQSPSNKVTEKGKDVELRCDPISGHTALYWYRQSLGQGLEFLIYFQGNSAPDKSGLPSDRFSAERTGGSVSTLTIQRTQQEDSAVYLCASSGTGTGGDEQFFGPGTRLTVL.